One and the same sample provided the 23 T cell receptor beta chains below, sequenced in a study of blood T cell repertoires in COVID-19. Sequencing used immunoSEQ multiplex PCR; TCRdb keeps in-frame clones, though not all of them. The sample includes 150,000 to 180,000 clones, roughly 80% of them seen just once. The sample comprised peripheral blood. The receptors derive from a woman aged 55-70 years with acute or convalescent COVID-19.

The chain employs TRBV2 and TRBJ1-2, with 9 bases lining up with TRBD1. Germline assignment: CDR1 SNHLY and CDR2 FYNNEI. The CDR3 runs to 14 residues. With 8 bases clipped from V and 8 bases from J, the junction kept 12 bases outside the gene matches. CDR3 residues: CASFWTGTGYGYTF. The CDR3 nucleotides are TGTGCCAGCTTCTGGACCGGGACAGGGTACGGCTACACCTTC.

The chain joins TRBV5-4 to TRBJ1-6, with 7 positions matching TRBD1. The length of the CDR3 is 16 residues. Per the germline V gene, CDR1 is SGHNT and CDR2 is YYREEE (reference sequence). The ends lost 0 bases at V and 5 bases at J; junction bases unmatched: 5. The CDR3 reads CASSLEAGGNNSPLHF. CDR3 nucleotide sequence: TGTGCCAGCAGCTTGGAGGCAGGGGGAAATAATTCACCCCTCCACTTT.

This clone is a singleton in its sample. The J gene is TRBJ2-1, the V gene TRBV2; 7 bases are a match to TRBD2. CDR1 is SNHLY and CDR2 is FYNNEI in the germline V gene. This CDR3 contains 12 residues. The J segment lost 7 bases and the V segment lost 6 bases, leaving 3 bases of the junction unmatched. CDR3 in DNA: TGTGCCAGCAGGACCGGGGGGAATGAGCAGTTCTTC. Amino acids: CASRTGGNEQFF.

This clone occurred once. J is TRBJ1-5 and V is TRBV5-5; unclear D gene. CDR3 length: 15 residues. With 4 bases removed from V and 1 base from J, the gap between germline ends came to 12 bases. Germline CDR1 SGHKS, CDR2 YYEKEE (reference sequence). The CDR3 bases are TGTGCCAGCAGCAGTACCTGGAGCAGCAATCAGCCCCAGCATTTT. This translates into CASSSTWSSNQPQHF.

The CDR3 bases are TGTGCCAGCAACCCCCTGAGCGGGGTTCCTGGAAACACCATATATTTT. Its translation is CASNPLSGVPGNTIYF. The V gene is TRBV2, the J gene TRBJ1-3; the D is unclear. The CDR3 spans 16 residues. Per the germline V gene, CDR1 is SNHLY and CDR2 is FYNNEI. V lost 7 bases to trimming and J lost 2 bases, with 18 bases between them.

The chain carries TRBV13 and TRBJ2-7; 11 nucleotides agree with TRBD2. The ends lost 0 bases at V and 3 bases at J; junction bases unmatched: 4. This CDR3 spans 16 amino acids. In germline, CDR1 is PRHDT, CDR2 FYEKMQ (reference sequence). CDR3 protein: CASSLGGLADSYEQYV. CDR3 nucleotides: TGTGCCAGCAGCTTAGGGGGACTAGCGGACAGCTACGAGCAGTACGTC.

The CDR3 here is CASRQTSGNTIYF. The CDR3 DNA follows: TGTGCCAGTAGACAGACCTCTGGAAACACCATATATTTT. The chain uses TRBV12-3 or TRBV12-4 and TRBJ1-3; the D gene is possibly TRBD1 (5 bases). The CDR3 extends over 13 amino acids. Trimming removed 9 bases from V and 0 bases from J, with 9 bases in between.

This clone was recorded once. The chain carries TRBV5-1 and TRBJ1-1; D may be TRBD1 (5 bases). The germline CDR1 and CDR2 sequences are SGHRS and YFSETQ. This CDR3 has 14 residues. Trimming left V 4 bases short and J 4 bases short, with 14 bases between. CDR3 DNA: TGCGCCAGCAGCACCCAAGGAGGGGCCACTGAAGCTTTCTTT. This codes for CASSTQGGATEAFF.

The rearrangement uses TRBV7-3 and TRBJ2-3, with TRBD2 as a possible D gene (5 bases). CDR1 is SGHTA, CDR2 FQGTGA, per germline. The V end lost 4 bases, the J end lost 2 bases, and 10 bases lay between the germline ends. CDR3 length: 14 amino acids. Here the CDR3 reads CASSSGFNTDTQYF. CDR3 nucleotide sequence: TGTGCCAGCAGCTCGGGATTTAACACAGATACGCAGTATTTT.

This CDR3 reads CAWSRARGGNGYTF. The CDR3 DNA is TGTGCCTGGAGCCGGGCGAGGGGAGGTAACGGCTACACCTTC. This rearrangement joins TRBV30 to TRBJ1-2, with D possibly TRBD1 on 5 matching bases. Between the trimmed V and J ends, which lost 3 bases and 8 bases, there was a span of 19 bases. Germline-derived CDR1 and CDR2 are GTSNPN and SVGIG (reference sequence). The CDR3 extends over 14 amino acids.

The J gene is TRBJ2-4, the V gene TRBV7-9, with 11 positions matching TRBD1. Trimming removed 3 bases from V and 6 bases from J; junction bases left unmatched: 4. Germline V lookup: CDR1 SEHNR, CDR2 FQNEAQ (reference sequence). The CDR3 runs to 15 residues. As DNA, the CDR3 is TGTGCCAGCAGCTTGGGACAGGGGGTAGGAAACATTCAGTACTTC. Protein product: CASSLGQGVGNIQYF.

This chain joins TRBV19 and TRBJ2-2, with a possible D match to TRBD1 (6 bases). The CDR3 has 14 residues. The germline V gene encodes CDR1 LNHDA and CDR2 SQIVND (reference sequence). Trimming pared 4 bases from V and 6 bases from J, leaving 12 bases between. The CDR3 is CASSTTGPAGELFF. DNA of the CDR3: TGTGCCAGTAGTACGACAGGACCCGCCGGGGAGCTGTTTTTT.

The CDR3 loop is CASSLTAFGEKLFF. CDR3 bases: TGTGCCAGCAGCTTGACAGCCTTTGGTGAAAAACTGTTTTTT. The chain combines TRBV28 with TRBJ1-4; a weak D match, TRBD1 (5 bases). This CDR3 comprises 14 residues. Germline V lookup: CDR1 MDHEN, CDR2 SYDVKM. Trimming left V 6 bases short and J 7 bases short, with 15 bases between.

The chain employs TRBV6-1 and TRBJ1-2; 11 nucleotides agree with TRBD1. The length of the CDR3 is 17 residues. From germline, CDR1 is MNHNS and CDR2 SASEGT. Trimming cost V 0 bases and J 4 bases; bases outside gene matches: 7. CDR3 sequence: CASSEAGTGGPLYGYTF. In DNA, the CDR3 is TGTGCCAGCAGTGAAGCGGGGACAGGGGGACCCCTCTATGGCTACACCTTC.

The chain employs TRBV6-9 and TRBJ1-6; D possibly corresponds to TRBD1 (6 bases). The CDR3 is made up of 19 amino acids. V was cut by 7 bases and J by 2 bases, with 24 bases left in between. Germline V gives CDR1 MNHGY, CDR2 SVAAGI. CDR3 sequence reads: CASNLVRGKDLAYNSPLHF. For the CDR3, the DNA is TGTGCCAGCAATTTAGTCAGGGGTAAAGACTTGGCCTATAATTCACCCCTCCACTTT.

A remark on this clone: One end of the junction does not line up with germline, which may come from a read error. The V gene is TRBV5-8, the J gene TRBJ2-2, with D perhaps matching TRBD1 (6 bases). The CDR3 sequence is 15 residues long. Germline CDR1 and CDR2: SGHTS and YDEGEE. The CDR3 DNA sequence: TGTGCCAGCAGAACTGGGACGGACAGCACCCGGGAGCTGTTTTTT. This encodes CASRTGTDSTRELFF.

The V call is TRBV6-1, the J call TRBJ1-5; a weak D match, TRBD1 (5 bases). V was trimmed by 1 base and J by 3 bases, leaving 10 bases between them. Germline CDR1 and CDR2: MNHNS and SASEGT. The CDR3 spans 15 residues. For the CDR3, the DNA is TGTGCCAGCAGTGAAGAGGGACTTTCCAATCAGCCCCAGCATTTT. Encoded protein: CASSEEGLSNQPQHF.

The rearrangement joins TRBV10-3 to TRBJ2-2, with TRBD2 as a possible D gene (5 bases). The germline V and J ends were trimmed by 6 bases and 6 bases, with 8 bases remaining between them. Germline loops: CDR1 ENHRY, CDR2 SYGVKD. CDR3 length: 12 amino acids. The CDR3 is CAIRRDPGELFF. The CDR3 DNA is TGTGCCATCAGGAGGGATCCCGGGGAGCTGTTTTTT.

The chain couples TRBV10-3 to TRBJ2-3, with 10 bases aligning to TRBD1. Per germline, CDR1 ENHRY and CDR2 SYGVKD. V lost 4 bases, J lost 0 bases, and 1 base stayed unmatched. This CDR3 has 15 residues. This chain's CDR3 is CAISGTGGSTDTQYF. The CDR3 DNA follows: TGTGCCATCAGTGGGACAGGGGGTAGCACAGATACGCAGTATTTT.

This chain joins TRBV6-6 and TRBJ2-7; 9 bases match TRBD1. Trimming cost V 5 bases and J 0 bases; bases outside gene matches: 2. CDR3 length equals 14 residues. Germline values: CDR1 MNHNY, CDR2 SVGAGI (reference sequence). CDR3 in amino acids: CASSRDRVSYEQYV. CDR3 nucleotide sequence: TGTGCCAGCAGTCGGGACAGGGTCTCCTACGAGCAGTACGTC.

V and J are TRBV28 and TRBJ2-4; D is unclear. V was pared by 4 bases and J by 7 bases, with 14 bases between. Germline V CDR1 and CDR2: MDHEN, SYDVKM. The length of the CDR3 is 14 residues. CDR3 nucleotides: TGTGCCAGCAGTTATGGGCCCCAAGAGAACATTCAGTACTTC. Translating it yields CASSYGPQENIQYF.

The CDR3 here is CASSLARGANTGELFF. The CDR3 DNA sequence: TGTGCCAGCAGCTTAGCGCGGGGGGCGAACACCGGGGAGCTGTTTTTT. V gene TRBV7-6 combines with J gene TRBJ2-2; 8 bases match TRBD2. This CDR3 spans 16 amino acids. Germline loops: CDR1 SGHVS, CDR2 FNYEAQ. Germline trimming cut 0 bases from V and 0 bases from J; bases unmatched to any gene: 0.

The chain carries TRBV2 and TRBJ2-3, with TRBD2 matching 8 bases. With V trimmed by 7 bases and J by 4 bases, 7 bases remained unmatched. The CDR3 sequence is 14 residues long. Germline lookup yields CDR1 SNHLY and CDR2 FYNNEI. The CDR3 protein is CASTQRGYADTQYF. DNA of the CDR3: TGTGCCAGCACCCAGCGGGGGTATGCAGATACGCAGTATTTT.